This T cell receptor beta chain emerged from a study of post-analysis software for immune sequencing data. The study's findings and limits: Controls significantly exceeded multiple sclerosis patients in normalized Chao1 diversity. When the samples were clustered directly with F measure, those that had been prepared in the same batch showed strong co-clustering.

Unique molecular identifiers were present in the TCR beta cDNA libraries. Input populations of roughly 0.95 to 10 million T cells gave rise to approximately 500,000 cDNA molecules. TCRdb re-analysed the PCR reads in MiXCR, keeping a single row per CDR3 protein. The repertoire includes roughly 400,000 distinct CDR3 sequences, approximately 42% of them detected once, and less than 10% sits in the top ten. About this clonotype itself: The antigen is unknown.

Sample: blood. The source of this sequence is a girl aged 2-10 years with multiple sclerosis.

DNA of the CDR3: TGTGCCAGCAGCGCCCGGACGGGCTCCTATAATTCACCCCTCCACTTT. This gives the protein CASSARTGSYNSPLHF. The chain has TRBV7-2 and TRBJ1-6; no definite D call. The CDR3 has 16 amino acids. Looked up from germline, CDR1 is SGHTA and CDR2 is FQGNSA. V lost 5 bases to trimming and J lost 0 bases, with 11 bases between them.